The 28 T cell receptor beta chains reported below all come from one sample, sequenced in a study of OX40 agonist ivuxolimab in advanced cancers. TCRdb's copy holds only in-frame clones and misses some; the assay was immunoSEQ multiplex PCR. The sample consists of 71,000 or so clones, approximately 86% of them appearing once. The specimen comprised CD4+ or CD8+ T cells sorted from blood, sampled in a trial of the OX40 agonist ivuxolimab. These receptors originate from an adult with an advanced solid tumor such as melanoma, head and neck, liver or kidney cancer.

The chain is built from TRBV4-2 and TRBJ1-4, with D maybe TRBD1 (6 bases). The CDR3 sequence is 15 residues long. Germline V gene lookup returns CDR1 LGHNA and CDR2 YNFKEQ. V was pared by 1 base and J by 5 bases, with 11 bases between. For the CDR3, the DNA is TGTGCCAGCAGCCAAGTCCAGGACAGAAATGAAAAACTGTTTTTT. Protein product: CASSQVQDRNEKLFF.

The chain employs TRBV15 and TRBJ2-7; D is possibly TRBD1 or TRBD2 (5 bases each). The V gene lost 0 bases and the J gene lost 5 bases, with 8 bases spanning the gap. The CDR3 covers 13 residues. Germline-derived CDR1 and CDR2 are LNHNV and YYDKDF (reference sequence). Here the CDR3 DNA reads TGTGCCACCAGCAGAGATTGGGGACACGAGCAGTACTTC. Translated: CATSRDWGHEQYF.

The CDR3 DNA reads as TGTGCCAGCAGCCAGGGGGTATATGGCTACACCTTC. Protein product: CASSQGVYGYTF. The chain joins TRBV7-8 to TRBJ1-2; 7 bases are a match to TRBD1. With V trimmed by 5 bases and J by 5 bases, 2 bases remained unmatched. The CDR3 sequence is 12 residues long. The germline V gene has CDR1 SGHVS and CDR2 FQNEAQ. Combining the CDR3 with reference TRBV7-8 and TRBJ1-2 gives the whole variable domain GAGVSQSPRYKVAKRGQDVALRCDPISGHVSLFWYQQALGQGPEFLTYFQNEAQLDKSGLPSDRFFAERPEGSVSTLKIQRTQQEDSAVYLCASSQGVYGYTFGSGTRLTVV.

The chain uses TRBV6-1 and TRBJ2-1, with no clear D. The CDR3 has 13 residues. In germline, CDR1 is MNHNS, CDR2 SASEGT. V was clipped by 6 bases and J by 9 bases, with 15 bases between them. The CDR3 DNA sequence: TGTGCCAGCAGCTTTCGGTCAGCCGGTGAGCAGTTCTTC. As protein: CASSFRSAGEQFF.

The rearrangement links TRBV9 to TRBJ1-1; 11 bases are a match to TRBD1. The CDR3 is 16 amino acids. CDR1 SGDLS and CDR2 YYNGEE come from the germline V gene. Unmatched junction bases numbered 10, after V lost 5 bases and J lost 4 bases. DNA for the CDR3: TGTGCCAGCAGACCGCATGGCGGGACAGGGGGCACTGAAGCTTTCTTT. Protein: CASRPHGGTGGTEAFF.

V usage is TRBV5-6 and J usage is TRBJ2-2; the D is unclear. CDR1 SGHDT and CDR2 YYEEEE come from the germline V gene. This CDR3 has 12 residues. V lost 1 base and J lost 7, with 5 bases in between. For the CDR3, the DNA is TGTGCCAGCAGCTTGTATGGCGGGGAGCTGTTTTTT. It specifies CASSLYGGELFF.

The rearrangement uses TRBV29-1 and TRBJ2-6, with D uncertain. Germline V gene sequence: CDR1 SQVTM, CDR2 ANQGSEA. The CDR3 spans 15 residues. V lost 1 base, J lost 0 bases, and 7 bases lay in between. The CDR3, as DNA: TGCAGCGTTGAAGGTTACGGCTCTGGGGCCAACGTCCTGACTTTC. Encoded protein: CSVEGYGSGANVLTF. The full variable domain, in which reference TRBV29-1 and TRBJ2-6 provide the parts outside the CDR3, is SAVISQKPSRDICQRGTSLTIQCQVDSQVTMMFWYRQQPGQSLTLIATANQGSEATYESGFVIDKFPISRPNLTFSTLTVSNMSPEDSSIYLCSVEGYGSGANVLTFGAGSRLTVL.

The chain recombines TRBV5-1 with TRBJ2-7; TRBD2 matches at 11 bases. The CDR3 is 15 amino acids. V was pared by 3 bases and J by 6 bases, with 8 bases of the junction left unmatched. The germline gives CDR1 SGHRS, CDR2 YFSETQ. This CDR3 reads CASSSTLAGVSEQYF. CDR3 sequence (DNA): TGCGCCAGCAGCTCAACACTAGCGGGAGTTAGCGAGCAGTACTTC.

The chain uses TRBV2 and TRBJ1-4; D could derive from TRBD1 or TRBD2 (5 bases each). The J call may be mistaken, given a closer DNA end match to TRBJ2-2. Germline loops: CDR1 SNHLY, CDR2 FYNNEI. CDR3 length equals 12 residues. DNA of the CDR3: TGTGCCATCGAGGGACGGAGAGGGGAGCTGTTTTTT. The encoded protein is CAIEGRRGELFF.

This rearrangement joins TRBV9 to TRBJ2-3; TRBD2 aligns across 8 bases. The CDR3 is 15 residues long. Trimming took 2 bases from V and 2 from J; bases not matched to a gene: 4. The germline CDR1 and CDR2 sequences are SGDLS and YYNGEE. The CDR3 nucleotides read TGTGCCAGCAGCGTGACGGGAGGGGACACAGATACGCAGTATTTT. Its protein is CASSVTGGDTDTQYF.

A single count supports this clone. V usage is TRBV28 and J usage is TRBJ2-2; TRBD2 matches 9 bases. J gave up 5 bases and V 10 bases, and 11 bases lay outside the gene matches. The germline V gene encodes CDR1 MDHEN and CDR2 SYDVKM. This CDR3 is 15 amino acids long. The chain's CDR3 is CATHVAGAGTGELFF. The CDR3 coding sequence is TGTGCCACCCACGTAGCGGGAGCGGGGACCGGGGAGCTGTTTTTT. The entire variable domain, with the rest obtained from reference TRBV28 and TRBJ2-2, is as follows: DVKVTQSSRYLVKRTGEKVFLECVQDMDHENMFWYRQDPGLGLRLIYFSYDVKMKEKGDIPEGYSVSREKKERFSLILESASTNQTSMYLCATHVAGAGTGELFFGEGSRLTVL.

V is TRBV27 and J is TRBJ2-1; D is unresolved. This CDR3 region has 15 residues. The germline CDR1 and CDR2 sequences are MNHEY and SMNVEV (reference sequence). Trimming shortened V by 6 bases and J by 5 bases, and 17 bases separated the two germline ends. CDR3 protein: CASSLTGFPNNEQFF. In nucleotides, the CDR3 is TGTGCCAGCAGCCTAACGGGCTTCCCAAACAATGAGCAGTTCTTC.

J is TRBJ1-2 and V is TRBV2; 7 positions agree with TRBD1. V was clipped by 7 bases and J by 8 bases; unmatched bases: 13. CDR3 size: 14 residues. CDR1 is SNHLY, CDR2 FYNNEI, per germline. The CDR3 protein is CASILDKGGMGYTF. CDR3 nucleotides: TGTGCCAGCATCCTGGATAAAGGGGGCATGGGCTACACCTTC.

The J gene is TRBJ2-1, the V gene TRBV7-2, with D tentatively TRBD1 or TRBD2 (6 bases each). In germline, CDR1 is SGHTA, CDR2 FQGNSA. This CDR3 comprises 17 residues. Trimming removed 4 bases from V and 2 bases from J, with 18 bases in between. CDR3: CASSSPAGDWTYNEQFF. CDR3 nucleotides: TGTGCCAGCAGCTCCCCTGCAGGGGACTGGACCTACAATGAGCAGTTCTTC.

This clone was seen once. The chain couples TRBV29-1 to TRBJ2-5; 9 bases align to TRBD1. V lost 3 bases to trimming and J lost 5 bases; unmatched junction nucleotides: 7. CDR1 and CDR2 (germline): SQVTM, ANQGSEA. This CDR3 spans 14 amino acids. The CDR3 sequence is CSVDSGTGHETQYF. CDR3 sequence (DNA): TGCAGCGTTGACTCCGGGACAGGGCACGAGACCCAGTACTTC.

This clone was detected only once. This sequence joins TRBV7-8 and TRBJ2-7, with 12 bases aligning to TRBD2. This CDR3 comprises 14 residues. Germline trimming cut 4 bases from V and 5 bases from J; bases unmatched to any gene: 3. Looked up from germline, CDR1 is SGHVS and CDR2 is FQNEAQ. For the CDR3, the DNA is TGTGCCAGCAGCTCCGGACTAGCGGGAAACGAGCAGTACTTC. Translating it yields CASSSGLAGNEQYF.

The genes are TRBV7-3 and TRBJ2-3, with 8 bases lining up with TRBD1. This CDR3 contains 14 residues. The junction had 2 bases not matched to a gene; V was cut back by 3 bases and J by 3 bases. Germline V CDR1 and CDR2: SGHTA, FQGTGA. DNA of the CDR3: TGTGCCAGCAGCTTCAGACAGGGGACAGATACGCAGTATTTT. It encodes CASSFRQGTDTQYF.

The chain is built from TRBV19 and TRBJ2-3; 12 bases map to TRBD2. V trimming: 5 bases; J trimming: 4 bases; junction bases outside the gene matches: 10. This CDR3 region has 17 residues. Germline-derived CDR1 and CDR2 are LNHDA and SQIVND (reference sequence). CDR3 amino acids: CASSPIGLAGGPDTQYF. In DNA, the CDR3 is TGTGCCAGTAGTCCCATAGGGCTAGCGGGAGGGCCAGATACGCAGTATTTT.

This chain links TRBV27 with TRBJ1-4, with 9 nucleotides matching TRBD1. The CDR3 contains 15 residues. Germline CDR1 reads MNHEY; CDR2 reads SMNVEV (reference sequence). The trim removed 4 bases at V and 7 bases at J, leaving 7 bases unmatched. The CDR3 reads CASSSVTGGSEKLFF. CDR3 nucleotides: TGTGCCAGCAGTTCAGTGACAGGGGGGAGTGAAAAACTGTTTTTT.

The chain is built from TRBV2 and TRBJ2-2; a weak D match, TRBD2 (6 bases). V gave up 6 bases and J gave up 1 base, with 12 bases separating them. The CDR3 loop spans 15 amino acids. From germline, CDR1 is SNHLY and CDR2 FYNNEI. Here the CDR3 DNA reads TGTGCCAGCAGCTGGGGTAGCGGGAACACCGGGGAGCTGTTTTTT. Translated: CASSWGSGNTGELFF.

The chain joins TRBV28 to TRBJ2-4, with TRBD1 matching over 8 bases. The CDR3 extends over 15 amino acids. The germline CDR1 and CDR2 sequences are MDHEN and SYDVKM. V lost 8 bases, J lost 8 bases, and 14 bases stayed unmatched. The CDR3 bases are TGTGCCAGCGCGGAACAGGGGGATAAGGGGGACATTCAGTACTTC. It codes for CASAEQGDKGDIQYF.

The chain uses TRBV6-1 and TRBJ1-5; TRBD1 aligns across 7 bases. Unmatched junction bases numbered 4, after V lost 2 bases and J lost 3 bases. This CDR3 is 15 amino acids long. Germline V gene data show CDR1 as MNHNS and CDR2 as SASEGT. In DNA, the CDR3 is TGTGCCAGCAGTGAACGGACAGGCCTCAATCAGCCCCAGCATTTT. The encoded protein is CASSERTGLNQPQHF.

V is TRBV28 and J is TRBJ1-1; no clear D. This CDR3 comprises 13 residues. Deletions cut 5 bases from V and 0 bases from J, with 7 bases between. CDR1 and CDR2 from the germline V gene are MDHEN and SYDVKM. CDR3 sequence reads: CASSVTMNTEAFF. In DNA, the CDR3 is TGTGCCAGCAGTGTGACAATGAACACTGAAGCTTTCTTT.

The chain couples TRBV5-5 to TRBJ2-1; 14 positions match TRBD2. J lost 7 bases, V lost 4 bases, and 7 bases had no gene match. CDR3 length: 16 residues. Germline V lookup: CDR1 SGHKS, CDR2 YYEKEE (reference sequence). The CDR3 loop is CASSISGLAGVNEQFF. The CDR3 DNA sequence: TGTGCCAGCAGCATATCGGGACTAGCGGGAGTAAATGAGCAGTTCTTC.

The V gene is TRBV28, the J gene TRBJ2-7, with 9 bases that match TRBD2. Germline V gene lookup returns CDR1 MDHEN and CDR2 SYDVKM. J gave up 4 bases and V 6 bases, and 10 bases lay outside the gene matches. The CDR3 covers 15 residues. CDR3 bases: TGTGCCAGCAGCACGGGGGGCGGGAGGGAGTACGAGCAGTACTTC. This sequence encodes CASSTGGGREYEQYF.

The rearrangement links TRBV7-3 to TRBJ2-1, with 11 bases fitting TRBD1. Per the germline V gene, CDR1 is SGHTA and CDR2 is FQGTGA. V was clipped by 4 bases and J by 7 bases; unmatched bases: 9. CDR3 length: 16 residues. The CDR3 region has the DNA TGTGCCAGCAGCTCTACCTCGGACAGGGGGCTGAATGAGCAGTTCTTC. Translating gives CASSSTSDRGLNEQFF.

As concerns this clone: The junction shows a germline mismatch at one end, possibly a read error. V is TRBV5-1 and J is TRBJ1-5; TRBD1 is a possible D gene (5 bases). Germline V lookup: CDR1 SGHRS, CDR2 YFSETQ. The CDR3 has 15 amino acids. CDR3 DNA sequence: TGTGCCAGCAGCTTACGGGCTGGAGGGGCTCAGCCCCAGCATTTT. Protein sequence: CASSLRAGGAQPQHF.

The chain is built from TRBV6-6 and TRBJ1-5, with D possibly being TRBD1 (5 bases). CDR3 length equals 16 residues. With 7 bases removed from V and 5 bases from J, the gap between germline ends came to 21 bases. CDR1 and CDR2 (germline): MNHNY, SVGAGI (reference sequence). The CDR3 sequence: CASKPTGTRDHQPQHF. CDR3 nucleotides: TGTGCCAGCAAACCTACCGGGACGAGGGATCATCAGCCCCAGCATTTT.